This paragraph reports one TCR beta chain. The antigen is unknown. This sample is drawn from a study of CD8 T cells in ankylosing spondylitis. With molecular barcodes, quantitative 5'-RACE was used to make the TCR beta libraries. TCRdb reanalysed the 5' RACE reads using MiXCR and keeps one entry per CDR3 protein. The sample has roughly 700,000 distinct CDR3 sequences; 15% to 20% are singletons. The CDR3 spans 16 residues. Trimming cost V 5 bases and J 2 bases, with 17 bases left between them. Study-wide points: Seemingly distinctive of ankylosing spondylitis blood was a TCR beta motif formed by eight highly homologous variants. The authors reported significant enrichment of disease-linked clones in matched ankylosing spondylitis synovial fluid. In the blood and synovial fluid of reactive arthritis, some motif variants had been previously reported. A CD8+ phenotype characterized the disease-linked clones, which were relatively rare in peripheral blood.

The sequence was obtained from a male donor with ankylosing spondylitis. What was sequenced was blood, either unsorted or a sorted T cell fraction (not recorded which). The chain combines TRBV12-3 or TRBV12-4 with TRBJ2-3; D tentatively reads TRBD1 or TRBD2 (6 bases each). The CDR3 nucleotides read TGTGCCAGCAGTGGGCTCGGGGGACAAGTCACAGATACGCAGTATTTT. Amino acids: CASSGLGGQVTDTQYF.